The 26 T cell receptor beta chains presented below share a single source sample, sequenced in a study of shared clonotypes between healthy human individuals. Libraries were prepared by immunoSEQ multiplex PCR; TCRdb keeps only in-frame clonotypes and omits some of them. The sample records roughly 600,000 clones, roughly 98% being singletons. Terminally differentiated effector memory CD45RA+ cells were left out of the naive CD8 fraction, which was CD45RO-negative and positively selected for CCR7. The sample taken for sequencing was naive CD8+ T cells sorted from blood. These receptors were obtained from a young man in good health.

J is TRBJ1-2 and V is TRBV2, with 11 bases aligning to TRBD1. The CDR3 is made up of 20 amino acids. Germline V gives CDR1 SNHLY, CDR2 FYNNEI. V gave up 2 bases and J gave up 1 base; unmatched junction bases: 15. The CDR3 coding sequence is TGTGCCAGCAGTGAAAACCCCAGGTGGACAGGGGGCGCCGGTAACTATGGCTACACCTTC. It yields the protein CASSENPRWTGGAGNYGYTF.

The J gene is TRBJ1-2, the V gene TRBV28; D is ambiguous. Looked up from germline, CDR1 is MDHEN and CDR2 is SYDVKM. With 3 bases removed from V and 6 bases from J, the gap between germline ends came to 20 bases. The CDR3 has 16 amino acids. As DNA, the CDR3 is TGTGCCAGCAGTTTCCGACTAGACACACGGAGGGATGGCTACACCTTC. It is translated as CASSFRLDTRRDGYTF.

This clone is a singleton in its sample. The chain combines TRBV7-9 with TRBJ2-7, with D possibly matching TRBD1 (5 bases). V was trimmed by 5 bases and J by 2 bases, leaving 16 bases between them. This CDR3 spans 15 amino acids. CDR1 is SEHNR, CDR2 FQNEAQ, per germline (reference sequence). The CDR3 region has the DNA TGTGCCAGCAGCCAAGACTCCGACAGTCCCTACGAGCAGTACTTC. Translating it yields CASSQDSDSPYEQYF.

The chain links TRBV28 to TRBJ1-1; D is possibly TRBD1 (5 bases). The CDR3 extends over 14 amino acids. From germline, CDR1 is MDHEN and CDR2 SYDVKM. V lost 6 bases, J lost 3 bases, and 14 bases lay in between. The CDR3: CASRTSRGDTEAFF. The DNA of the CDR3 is TGTGCCAGCAGGACATCACGAGGGGACACTGAAGCTTTCTTT.

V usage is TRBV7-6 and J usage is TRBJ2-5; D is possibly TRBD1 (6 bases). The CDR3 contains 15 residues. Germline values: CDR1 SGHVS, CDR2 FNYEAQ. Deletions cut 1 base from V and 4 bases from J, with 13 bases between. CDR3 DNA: TGTGCCAGCAGCTTAGGACCCATGGGGGCAGAGACCCAGTACTTC. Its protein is CASSLGPMGAETQYF. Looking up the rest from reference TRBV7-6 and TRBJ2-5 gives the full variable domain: GAGVSQSPRYKVTKRGQDVALRCDPISGHVSLYWYRQALGQGPEFLTYFNYEAQQDKSGLPNDRFSAERPEGSISTLTIQRTEQRDSAMYRCASSLGPMGAETQYFGPGTRLLVL.

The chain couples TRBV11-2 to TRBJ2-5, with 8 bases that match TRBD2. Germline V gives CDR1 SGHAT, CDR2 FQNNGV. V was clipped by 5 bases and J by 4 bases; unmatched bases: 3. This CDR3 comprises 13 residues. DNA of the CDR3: TGTGCCAGCAGCGACACTAGCGGAGAGACCCAGTACTTC. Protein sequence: CASSDTSGETQYF.

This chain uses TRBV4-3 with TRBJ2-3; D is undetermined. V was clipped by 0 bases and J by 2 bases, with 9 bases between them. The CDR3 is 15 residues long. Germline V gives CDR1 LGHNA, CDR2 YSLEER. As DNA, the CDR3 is TGCGCCAGCAGCCAAGATGGACGGACCACAGATACGCAGTATTTT. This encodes CASSQDGRTTDTQYF.

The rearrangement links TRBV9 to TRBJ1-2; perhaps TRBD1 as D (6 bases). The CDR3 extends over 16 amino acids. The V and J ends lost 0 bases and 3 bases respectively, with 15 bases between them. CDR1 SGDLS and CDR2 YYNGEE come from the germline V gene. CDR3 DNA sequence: TGTGCCAGCAGCGTAGACGGCACAGGGAAACACTATGGCTACACCTTC. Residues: CASSVDGTGKHYGYTF.

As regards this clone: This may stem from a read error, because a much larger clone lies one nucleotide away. The CDR3 sequence is CASSGTAYEQYF. DNA of the CDR3: TGTGCCAGCAGTGGGACAGCCTACGAGCAGTACTTC. The rearrangement joins TRBV6-5 to TRBJ2-7, with TRBD1 matching 7 bases. The trim removed 5 bases at V and 2 bases at J, leaving 0 bases unmatched. The CDR3 spans 12 residues. Germline CDR1 is MNHEY and CDR2 is SVGAGI.

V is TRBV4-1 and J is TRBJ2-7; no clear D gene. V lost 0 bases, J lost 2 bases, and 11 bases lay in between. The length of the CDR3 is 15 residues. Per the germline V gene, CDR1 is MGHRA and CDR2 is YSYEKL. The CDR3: CASSQDILETYEQYF. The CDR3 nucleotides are TGCGCCAGCAGCCAAGATATACTGGAGACCTACGAGCAGTACTTC.

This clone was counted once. CDR3 residues: CATKGGWDEKLFF. The CDR3 coding sequence is TGTGCCACCAAAGGGGGCTGGGATGAAAAACTGTTTTTT. This chain joins TRBV6-6 and TRBJ1-4, with TRBD1 matching over 7 bases. V gave up 10 bases and J gave up 6 bases; unmatched junction bases: 8. The CDR3 totals 13 residues. Per the germline V gene, CDR1 is MNHNY and CDR2 is SVGAGI (reference sequence).

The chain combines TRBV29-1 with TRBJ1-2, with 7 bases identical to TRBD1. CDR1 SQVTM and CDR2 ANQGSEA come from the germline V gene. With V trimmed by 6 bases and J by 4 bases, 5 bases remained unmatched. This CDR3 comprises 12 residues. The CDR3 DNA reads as TGCAGCGTACAGGGGAAACGCTATGGCTACACCTTC. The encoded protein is CSVQGKRYGYTF.

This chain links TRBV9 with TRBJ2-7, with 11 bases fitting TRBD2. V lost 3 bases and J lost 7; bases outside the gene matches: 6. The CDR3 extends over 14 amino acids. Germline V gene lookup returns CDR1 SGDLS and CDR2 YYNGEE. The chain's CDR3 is CASSGGLAAREQYF. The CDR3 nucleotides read TGTGCCAGCAGCGGGGGACTAGCGGCGAGGGAGCAGTACTTC.

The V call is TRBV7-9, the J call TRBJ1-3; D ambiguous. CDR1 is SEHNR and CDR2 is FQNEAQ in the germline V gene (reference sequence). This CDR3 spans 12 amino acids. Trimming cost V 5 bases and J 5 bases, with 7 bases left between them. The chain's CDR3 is CASSPPRNTIYF. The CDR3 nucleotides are TGTGCCAGCAGCCCGCCTAGAAACACCATATATTTT.

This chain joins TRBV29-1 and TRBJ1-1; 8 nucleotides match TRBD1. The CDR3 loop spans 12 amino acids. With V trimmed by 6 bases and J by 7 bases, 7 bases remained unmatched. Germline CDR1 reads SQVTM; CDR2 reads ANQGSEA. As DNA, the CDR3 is TGCAGCGTCTCCAAGGACAGGGATGAAGCTTTCTTT. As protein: CSVSKDRDEAFF.

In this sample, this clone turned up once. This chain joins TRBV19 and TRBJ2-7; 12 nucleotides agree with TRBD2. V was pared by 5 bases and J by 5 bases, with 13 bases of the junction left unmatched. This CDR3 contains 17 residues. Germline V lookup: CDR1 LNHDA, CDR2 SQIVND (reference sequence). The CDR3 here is CASSPVILTSGRHEQYF. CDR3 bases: TGTGCCAGTAGTCCTGTAATCTTGACTAGCGGGAGACACGAGCAGTACTTC.

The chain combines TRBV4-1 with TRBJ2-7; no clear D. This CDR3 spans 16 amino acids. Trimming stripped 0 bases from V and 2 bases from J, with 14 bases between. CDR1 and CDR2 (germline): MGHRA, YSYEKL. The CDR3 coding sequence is TGCGCCAGCAGCCAAGAATTGGGCCACTCCCCCTACGAGCAGTACTTC. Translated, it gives CASSQELGHSPYEQYF.

In DNA, the CDR3 is TGTGCCACCAGCAGAGATCTGGGTGGCGGGGAGCTGTTTTTT. This sequence encodes CATSRDLGGGELFF. V gene TRBV15 combines with J gene TRBJ2-2; no firm D call. Trimming removed 0 bases from V and 7 bases from J, with 9 bases in between. Germline V gene data show CDR1 as LNHNV and CDR2 as YYDKDF (reference sequence). The CDR3 has 14 amino acids.

The CDR3 region is CASSFAGSADTQYF. In DNA form, the CDR3 reads TGTGCCAGCAGTTTTGCGGGTTCAGCAGATACGCAGTATTTT. This chain links TRBV27 with TRBJ2-3, with a possible D match to TRBD2 (5 bases). The CDR3 has 14 residues. V was pared by 3 bases and J by 4 bases, with 11 bases between. CDR1 and CDR2 from the germline V gene are MNHEY and SMNVEV (reference sequence).

CDR3 nucleotide sequence: TGTGCCAGCATTAAAATAGGGTACACTGAAGCTTTCTTT. Its translation is CASIKIGYTEAFF. The rearrangement links TRBV6-1 to TRBJ1-1; no firm D call. The ends were cut back, 7 bases at V and 3 bases at J, with 12 bases in the middle. Germline V gene data show CDR1 as MNHNS and CDR2 as SASEGT. The CDR3 contains 13 residues.

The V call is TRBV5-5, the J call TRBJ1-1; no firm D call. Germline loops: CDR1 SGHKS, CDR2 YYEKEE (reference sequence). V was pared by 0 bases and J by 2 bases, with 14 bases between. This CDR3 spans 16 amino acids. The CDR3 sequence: CASSLAVGRSNTEAFF. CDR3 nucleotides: TGTGCCAGCAGCTTGGCCGTTGGCAGGAGTAACACTGAAGCTTTCTTT.

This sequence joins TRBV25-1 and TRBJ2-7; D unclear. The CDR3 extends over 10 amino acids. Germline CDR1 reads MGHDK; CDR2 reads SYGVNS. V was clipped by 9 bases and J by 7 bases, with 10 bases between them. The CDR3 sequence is CASSSGEQYF. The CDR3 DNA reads TGTGCCAGTAGTTCTGGAGAGCAGTACTTC.

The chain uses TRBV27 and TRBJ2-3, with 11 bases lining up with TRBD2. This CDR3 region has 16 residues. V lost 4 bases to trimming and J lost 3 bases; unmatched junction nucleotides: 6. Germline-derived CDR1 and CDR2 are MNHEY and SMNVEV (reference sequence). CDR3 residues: CASSSLAGGRTDTQYF. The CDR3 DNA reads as TGTGCCAGCAGTTCATTAGCGGGAGGGAGAACAGATACGCAGTATTTT.

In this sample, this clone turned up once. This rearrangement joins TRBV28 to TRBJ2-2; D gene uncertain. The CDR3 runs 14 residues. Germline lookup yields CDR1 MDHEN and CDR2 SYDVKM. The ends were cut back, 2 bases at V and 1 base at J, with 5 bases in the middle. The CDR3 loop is CASSLPRNTGELFF. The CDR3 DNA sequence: TGTGCCAGCAGTTTACCGCGGAACACCGGGGAGCTGTTTTTT.

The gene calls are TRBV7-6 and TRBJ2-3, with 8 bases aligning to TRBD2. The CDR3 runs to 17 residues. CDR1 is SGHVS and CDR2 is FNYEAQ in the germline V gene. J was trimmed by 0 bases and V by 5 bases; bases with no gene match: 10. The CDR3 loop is CASSQTRSGDSTDTQYF. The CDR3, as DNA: TGTGCCAGCAGCCAGACACGTAGCGGGGATAGCACAGATACGCAGTATTTT.

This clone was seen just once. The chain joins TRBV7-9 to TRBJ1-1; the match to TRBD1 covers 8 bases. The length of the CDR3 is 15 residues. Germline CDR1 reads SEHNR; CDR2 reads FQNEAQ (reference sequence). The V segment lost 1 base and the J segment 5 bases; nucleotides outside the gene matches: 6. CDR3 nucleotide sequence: TGTGCCAGCAGCTTAGGGTACAGGGGGAGAACTGAAGCTTTCTTT. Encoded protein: CASSLGYRGRTEAFF.